The sequence of this TCR beta chain was determined in a study of neoadjuvant nivolumab and ipilimumab in lung cancer. Overall study context: Patients got nivolumab 3 mg/kg on days 1, 15 and 29; combination added ipilimumab 1 mg/kg day 1. Points from the study as a whole: Blood richness before therapy tracked richness in tumors resected after neoadjuvant therapy. From pretherapy to surgery, tumor richness and clonality rose with dual therapy.

Sequencing used immunoSEQ multiplex PCR; TCRdb keeps in-frame clones, though not all of them. The sample has more than 8,500 clones, about 74% seen once. Trimming took 4 bases from V and 7 from J; bases not matched to a gene: 5. In germline, CDR1 is SGHRS, CDR2 YFSETQ. CDR3 length: 15 amino acids. Turning to this clone: Antigen unknown.

V usage is TRBV5-1 and J usage is TRBJ2-1, with 13 positions matching TRBD2. The source was tumor tissue, collected after neoadjuvant nivolumab, alone or with ipilimumab, at or shortly before surgery. The origin of this receptor is an adult with non-small cell lung cancer. Some clones in this sample may be carry-over from other donors' samples. The CDR3, as DNA: TGCGCCAGCAGCCCGGGGACTAGCGGGAAGAATGAGCAGTTCTTC. It codes for CASSPGTSGKNEQFF.